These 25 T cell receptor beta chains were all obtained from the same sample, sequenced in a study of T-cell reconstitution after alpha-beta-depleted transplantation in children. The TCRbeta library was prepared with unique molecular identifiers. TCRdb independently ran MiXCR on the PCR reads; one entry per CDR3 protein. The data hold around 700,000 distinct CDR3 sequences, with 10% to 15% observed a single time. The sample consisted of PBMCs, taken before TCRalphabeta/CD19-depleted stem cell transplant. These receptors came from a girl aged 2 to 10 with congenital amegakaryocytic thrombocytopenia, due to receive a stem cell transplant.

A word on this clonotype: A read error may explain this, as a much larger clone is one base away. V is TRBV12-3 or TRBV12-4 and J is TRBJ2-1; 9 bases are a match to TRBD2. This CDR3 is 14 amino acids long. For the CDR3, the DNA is TGTGCCAGCATCATAGCGGGAGCTGACAATGAGCGGTTCTTC. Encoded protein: CASIIAGADNERFF.

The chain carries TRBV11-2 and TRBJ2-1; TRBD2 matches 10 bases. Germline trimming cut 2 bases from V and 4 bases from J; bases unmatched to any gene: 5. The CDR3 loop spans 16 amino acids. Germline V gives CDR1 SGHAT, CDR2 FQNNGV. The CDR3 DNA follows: TGTGCCAGCAGCTTACCTACTAGCGGGGATTACAATGAGCAGTTCTTC. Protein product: CASSLPTSGDYNEQFF.

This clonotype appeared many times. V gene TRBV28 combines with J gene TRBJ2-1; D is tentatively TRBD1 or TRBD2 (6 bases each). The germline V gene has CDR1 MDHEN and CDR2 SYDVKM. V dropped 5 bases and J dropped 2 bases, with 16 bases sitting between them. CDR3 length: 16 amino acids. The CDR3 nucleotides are TGTGCCAGCAGTGGCGGGACACCTATTACCTACAATGAGCAGTTCTTC. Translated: CASSGGTPITYNEQFF.

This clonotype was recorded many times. CDR3 protein: CASSFRRKINYGYTF. The CDR3 DNA is TGTGCCAGCAGTTTTCGTCGGAAGATTAACTATGGCTACACCTTC. The chain joins TRBV28 to TRBJ1-2; no clear D. Germline V gives CDR1 MDHEN, CDR2 SYDVKM. The CDR3 sequence is 15 residues long. V lost 3 bases, J lost 1 base, and 12 bases lay in between.

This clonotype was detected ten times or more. In DNA form, the CDR3 reads TGTGCCAGCAGTTACGGCGGAGAGACCCAGTACTTC. Its translation: CASSYGGETQYF. The J gene is TRBJ2-5, the V gene TRBV6-5; no definite D call. Trimming removed 2 bases at V and 4 bases at J, with 5 bases between. Germline CDR1 reads MNHEY; CDR2 reads SVGAGI. The CDR3 contains 12 residues.

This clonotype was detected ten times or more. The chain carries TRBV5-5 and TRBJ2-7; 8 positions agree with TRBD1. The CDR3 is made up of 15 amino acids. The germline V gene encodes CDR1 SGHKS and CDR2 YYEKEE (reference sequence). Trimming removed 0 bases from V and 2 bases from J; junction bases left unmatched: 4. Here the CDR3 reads CASSLATGEPYEQYF. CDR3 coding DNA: TGTGCCAGCAGCTTGGCGACAGGGGAGCCCTACGAGCAGTACTTC.

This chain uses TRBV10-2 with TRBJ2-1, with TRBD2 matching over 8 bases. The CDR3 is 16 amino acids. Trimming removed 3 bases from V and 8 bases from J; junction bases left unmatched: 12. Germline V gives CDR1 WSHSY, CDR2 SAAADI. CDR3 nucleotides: TGCGCCAGCAGTGAACCCCTAGCGGGCGGAGGTTATGAGCAGTTCTTC. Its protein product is CASSEPLAGGGYEQFF.

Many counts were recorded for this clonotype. CDR3 nucleotides: TGTGCCAGCAGCGACGGCCTATTCGGACTAGCGGGAATCGGGGAGCTGTTTTTT. Residues: CASSDGLFGLAGIGELFF. This chain links TRBV9 with TRBJ2-2, with 12 bases aligning to TRBD2. Germline-derived CDR1 and CDR2 are SGDLS and YYNGEE. The CDR3 is 18 residues long. Trimming took 3 bases from V and 7 from J; bases not matched to a gene: 13. The entire variable domain, with the rest obtained from reference TRBV9 and TRBJ2-2, is as follows: DSGVTQTPKHLITATGQRVTLRCSPRSGDLSVYWYQQSLDQGLQFLIQYYNGEERAKGNILERFSAQQFPDLHSELNLSSLELGDSALYFCASSDGLFGLAGIGELFFGEGSRLTVL.

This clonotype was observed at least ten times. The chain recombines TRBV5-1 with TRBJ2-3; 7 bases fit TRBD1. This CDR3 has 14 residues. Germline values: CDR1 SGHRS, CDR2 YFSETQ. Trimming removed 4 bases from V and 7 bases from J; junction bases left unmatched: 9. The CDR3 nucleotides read TGCGCCAGCAGCACCGGACAGGTGCGACATACGCAGTATTTT. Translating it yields CASSTGQVRHTQYF.

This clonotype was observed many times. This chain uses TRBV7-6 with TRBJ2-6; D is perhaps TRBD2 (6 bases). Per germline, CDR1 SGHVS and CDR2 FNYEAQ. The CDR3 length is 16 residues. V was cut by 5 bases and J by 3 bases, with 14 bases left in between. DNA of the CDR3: TGTGCCAGCAGCATAGGGAGCGGGTATGGGGCCAACGTCCTGACTTTC. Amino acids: CASSIGSGYGANVLTF.

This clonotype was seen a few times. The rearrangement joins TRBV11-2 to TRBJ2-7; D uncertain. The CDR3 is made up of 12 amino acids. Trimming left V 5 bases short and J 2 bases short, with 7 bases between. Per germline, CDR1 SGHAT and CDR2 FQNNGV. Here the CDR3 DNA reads TGTGCCAGCAGCGGACGGGCCTACGAGCAGTACTTC. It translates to CASSGRAYEQYF.

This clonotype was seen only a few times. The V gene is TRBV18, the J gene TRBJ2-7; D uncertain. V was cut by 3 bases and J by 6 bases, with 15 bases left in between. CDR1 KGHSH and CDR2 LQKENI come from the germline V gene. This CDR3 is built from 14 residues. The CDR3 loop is CASSPLVTVGEQYF. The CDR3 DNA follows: TGTGCCAGCTCACCGTTAGTGACCGTAGGCGAGCAGTACTTC.

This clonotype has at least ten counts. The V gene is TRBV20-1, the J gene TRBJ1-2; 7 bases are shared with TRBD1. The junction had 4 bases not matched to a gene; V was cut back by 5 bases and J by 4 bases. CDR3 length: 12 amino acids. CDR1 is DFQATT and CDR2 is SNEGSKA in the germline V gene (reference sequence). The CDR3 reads CSASTGTYGYTF. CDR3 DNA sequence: TGCAGTGCTTCGACAGGGACCTATGGCTACACCTTC.

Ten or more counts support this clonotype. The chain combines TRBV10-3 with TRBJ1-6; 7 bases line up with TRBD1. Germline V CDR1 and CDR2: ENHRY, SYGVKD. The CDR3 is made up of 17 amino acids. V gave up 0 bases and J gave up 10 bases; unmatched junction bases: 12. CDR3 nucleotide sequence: TGTGCCATCAGTGAGTCAAGACAGGGTAGGGAGTCCTCACCCCTCCACTTT. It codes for CAISESRQGRESSPLHF.

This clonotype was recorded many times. The CDR3: CASSPTGTGVYNEQFF. CDR3 nucleotides: TGTGCCAGCAGTCCAACCGGGACAGGAGTGTATAATGAGCAGTTCTTC. V gene TRBV7-8 combines with J gene TRBJ2-1; 8 bases fit TRBD1. Looked up from germline, CDR1 is SGHVS and CDR2 is FQNEAQ. This CDR3 spans 16 amino acids. The junction had 14 bases not matched to a gene; V was cut back by 6 bases and J by 7 bases.

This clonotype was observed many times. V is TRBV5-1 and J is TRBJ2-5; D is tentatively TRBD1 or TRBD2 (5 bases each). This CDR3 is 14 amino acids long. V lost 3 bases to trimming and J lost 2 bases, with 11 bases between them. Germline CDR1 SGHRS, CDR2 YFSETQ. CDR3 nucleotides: TGCGCCAGCAGCTCCGGGACGACTCAAGAGACCCAGTACTTC. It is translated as CASSSGTTQETQYF.

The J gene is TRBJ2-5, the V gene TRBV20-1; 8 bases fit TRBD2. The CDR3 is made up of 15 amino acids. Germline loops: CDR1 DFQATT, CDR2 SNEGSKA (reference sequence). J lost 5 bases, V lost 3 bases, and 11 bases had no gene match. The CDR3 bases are TGCAGTGCTAGTGTAACTCTAGCGGGTCGTGAGACCCAGTACTTC. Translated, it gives CSASVTLAGRETQYF.

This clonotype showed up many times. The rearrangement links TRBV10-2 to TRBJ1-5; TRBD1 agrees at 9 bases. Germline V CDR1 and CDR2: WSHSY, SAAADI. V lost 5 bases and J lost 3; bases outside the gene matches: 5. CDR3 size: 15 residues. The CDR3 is CASSKTGGLNQPQHF. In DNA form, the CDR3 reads TGCGCCAGCAGTAAGACAGGGGGACTCAATCAGCCCCAGCATTTT.

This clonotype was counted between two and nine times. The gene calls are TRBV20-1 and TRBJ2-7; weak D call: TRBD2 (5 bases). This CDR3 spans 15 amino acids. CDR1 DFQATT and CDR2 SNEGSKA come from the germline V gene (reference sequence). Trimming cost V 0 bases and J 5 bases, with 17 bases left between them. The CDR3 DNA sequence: TGCAGTGCTAGAGATCTAACTAGTTCGGATGACGAGCAGTACTTC. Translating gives CSARDLTSSDDEQYF.

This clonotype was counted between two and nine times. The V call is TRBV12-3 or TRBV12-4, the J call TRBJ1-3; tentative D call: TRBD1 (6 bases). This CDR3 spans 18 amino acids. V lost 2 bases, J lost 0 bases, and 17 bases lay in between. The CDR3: CASSLRVGGSSSGNTIYF. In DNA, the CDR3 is TGTGCCAGCAGTTTACGCGTGGGGGGCTCCTCCTCTGGAAACACCATATATTTT.

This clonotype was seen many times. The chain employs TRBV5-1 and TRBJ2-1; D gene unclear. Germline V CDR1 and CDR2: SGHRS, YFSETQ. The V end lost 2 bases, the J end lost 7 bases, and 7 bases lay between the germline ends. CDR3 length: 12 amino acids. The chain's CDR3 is CASSLQLNEQFF. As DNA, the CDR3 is TGCGCCAGCAGCTTACAATTGAATGAGCAGTTCTTC.

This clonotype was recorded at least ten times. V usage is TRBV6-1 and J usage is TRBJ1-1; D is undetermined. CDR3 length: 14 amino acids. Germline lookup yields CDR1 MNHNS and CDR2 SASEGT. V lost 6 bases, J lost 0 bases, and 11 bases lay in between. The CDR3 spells CASSDYILNTEAFF. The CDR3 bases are TGTGCCAGCAGCGACTACATCTTGAACACTGAAGCTTTCTTT.

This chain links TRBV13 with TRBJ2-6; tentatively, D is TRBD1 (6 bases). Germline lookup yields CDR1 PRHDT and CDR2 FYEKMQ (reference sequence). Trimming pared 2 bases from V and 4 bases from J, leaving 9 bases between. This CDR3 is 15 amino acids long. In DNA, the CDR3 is TGTGCCAGCAGCTTAACCGGGACAGGGGCCAACGTCCTGACTTTC. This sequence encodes CASSLTGTGANVLTF.

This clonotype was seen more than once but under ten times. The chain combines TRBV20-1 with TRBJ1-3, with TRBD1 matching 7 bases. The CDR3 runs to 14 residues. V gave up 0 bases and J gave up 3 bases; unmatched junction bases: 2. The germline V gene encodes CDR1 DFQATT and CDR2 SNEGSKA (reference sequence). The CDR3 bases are TGCAGTGCTAGAGACAGGGGGTTTGGAAACACCATATATTTT. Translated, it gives CSARDRGFGNTIYF.

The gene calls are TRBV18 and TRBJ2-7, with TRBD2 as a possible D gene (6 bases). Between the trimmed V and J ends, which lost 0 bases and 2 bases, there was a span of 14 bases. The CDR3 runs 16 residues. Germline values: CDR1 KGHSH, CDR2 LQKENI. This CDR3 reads CASSPPGGELTYEQYF. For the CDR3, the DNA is TGTGCCAGCTCACCACCGGGGGGAGAACTTACCTACGAGCAGTACTTC.